Reported below is one T cell receptor (beta chain). This sample is drawn from a study of patients and donors after allogeneic stem cell transplantation. The CDR3 consists of 15 residues. Looked up from germline, CDR1 is SGHTA and CDR2 is FQGNSA. Trimming left V 6 bases short and J 5 bases short, with 18 bases between. TCRdb processed the RT-PCR reads anew with MiXCR; each CDR3 protein has one entry. The sample has under 200,000 distinct CDR3 sequences, approximately 30% seen once. The sample was blood, either unsorted or a sorted T cell fraction (not recorded which). This receptor was obtained from a human donor who was either an allogeneic HSCT recipient or a stem cell or donor lymphocyte infusion donor (not recorded which). It is not recorded whose cells these are; they may come from a transplant donor. The V call is TRBV7-2, the J call TRBJ2-3; D is unclear. The CDR3 sequence is CASSRTWYPLDTQYF. The CDR3 DNA reads TGTGCCAGCAGTCGGACGTGGTATCCCCTAGATACGCAGTATTTT.